A single sample is the source of the 30 T cell receptor beta chains below, sequenced in a study of spatial heterogeneity in lung cancer. TCRdb ran MiXCR on the 5' RACE reads and lists one entry per CDR3 protein. The sample yields more than 65,000 distinct CDR3 sequences, around an eighth seen once. Indicated time point: sample taken at primary tumor resection. Without sorting, whole RNA was sequenced from tumor, nontumor lung or frozen PBMC. Source: PBMCs, taken at surgery. The receptors come from a male donor with early-stage non-small cell lung cancer.

This clonotype was seen a few times. In DNA form, the CDR3 reads TGTGCCAGCAGCTCCCTAGCGGGAGATGCAAATGAGCAGTTCTTC. It translates to CASSSLAGDANEQFF. The rearrangement links TRBV7-3 to TRBJ2-1; 10 positions agree with TRBD2. With 4 bases clipped from V and 7 bases from J, the junction kept 7 bases outside the gene matches. This CDR3 comprises 15 residues. Germline V gene sequence: CDR1 SGHTA, CDR2 FQGTGA. Looking up the rest from reference TRBV7-3 and TRBJ2-1 gives the full variable domain: GAGVSQTPSNKVTEKGKYVELRCDPISGHTALYWYRQSLGQGPEFLIYFQGTGAADDSGLPNDRFFAVRPEGSVSTLKIQRTERGDSAVYLCASSSLAGDANEQFFGPGTRLTVL.

The gene calls are TRBV20-1 and TRBJ1-6, with D perhaps matching TRBD1 (5 bases). There are 14 residues in the CDR3. V shed 0 bases and J shed 10 bases, with 13 bases lying between them. Germline V lookup: CDR1 DFQATT, CDR2 SNEGSKA (reference sequence). The CDR3: CSARDTQGSSPLHF. CDR3 DNA: TGCAGTGCTAGAGATACCCAGGGTAGCTCACCCCTCCACTTT.

This clonotype was picked up a small number of times. The chain uses TRBV6-1 and TRBJ1-1; tentatively, D is TRBD1 (6 bases). Trimming removed 4 bases at V and 1 base at J, with 7 bases between. Germline V gene data show CDR1 as MNHNS and CDR2 as SASEGT. The CDR3 runs 13 residues. The CDR3 DNA sequence: TGTGCCAGCAGTGTCAGGGGGAACACTGAAGCTTTCTTT. Its translation is CASSVRGNTEAFF.

This sequence joins TRBV2 and TRBJ2-1; D is ambiguous. V lost 4 bases and J lost 5, with 9 bases in between. CDR3 size: 13 residues. The germline V gene encodes CDR1 SNHLY and CDR2 FYNNEI. The CDR3 protein is CASSAMRNNEQFF. The CDR3 nucleotides are TGTGCCAGCAGTGCGATGAGGAACAATGAGCAGTTCTTC.

This clonotype appeared a few times. This rearrangement joins TRBV4-1 to TRBJ1-1; 11 nucleotides agree with TRBD1. The CDR3 sequence is 17 residues long. The V gene end was trimmed by 2 bases and the J gene end by 3 bases; junction bases not matched to a gene: 8. CDR1 MGHRA and CDR2 YSYEKL come from the germline V gene. The CDR3 loop is CASSQSLGQGVDTEAFF. In DNA, the CDR3 is TGCGCCAGCAGCCAATCTCTGGGACAGGGGGTCGACACTGAAGCTTTCTTT.

This chain connects TRBV7-9 to TRBJ2-1; a weak D match, TRBD2 (5 bases). V dropped 8 bases and J dropped 0 bases, with 8 bases sitting between them. The V gene's germline CDR1 is SEHNR and CDR2 FQNEAQ (reference sequence). CDR3 size: 13 residues. The CDR3 DNA is TGTGCCAGCTCTGAGGGCTCCTACAATGAGCAGTTCTTC. Its translation: CASSEGSYNEQFF. The full variable domain, completed using reference TRBV7-9 and TRBJ2-1, is DTGVSQNPRHKITKRGQNVTFRCDPISEHNRLYWYRQTLGQGPEFLTYFQNEAQLEKSRLLSDRFSAERPKGSFSTLEIQRTEQGDSAMYLCASSEGSYNEQFFGPGTRLTVL.

V gene TRBV11-1 combines with J gene TRBJ2-1; 7 bases fit TRBD1. V lost 3 bases and J lost 3; bases outside the gene matches: 2. Germline V lookup: CDR1 SGHAT, CDR2 FQDESV (reference sequence). The CDR3 extends over 14 amino acids. In DNA form, the CDR3 reads TGTGCCAGCAGCTTCCGGACAGGCTACAATGAGCAGTTCTTC. Residues: CASSFRTGYNEQFF.

The rearrangement links TRBV29-1 to TRBJ1-1; perhaps TRBD1 as D (6 bases). With 8 bases removed from V and 5 bases from J, the gap between germline ends came to 18 bases. This CDR3 has 13 amino acids. Germline V gene lookup returns CDR1 SQVTM and CDR2 ANQGSEA. DNA of the CDR3: TGCAGCCTCGCCTTACAGGGTGAAACTGAAGCTTTCTTT. As protein: CSLALQGETEAFF.

This clonotype was counted only a few times. This chain links TRBV5-1 with TRBJ2-7; no clear D. CDR1 SGHRS and CDR2 YFSETQ come from the germline V gene. The V gene lost 4 bases and the J gene lost 2 bases, with 16 bases spanning the gap. There are 15 residues in the CDR3. The chain's CDR3 is CASSLGNVGPYEQYF. For the CDR3, the DNA is TGCGCCAGCAGCCTGGGTAACGTAGGGCCCTACGAGCAGTACTTC. Filled out from reference TRBV5-1 and TRBJ2-7, the complete variable domain reads KAGVTQTPRYLIKTRGQQVTLSCSPISGHRSVSWYQQTPGQGLQFLFEYFSETQRNKGNFPGRFSGRQFSNSRSEMNVSTLELGDSALYLCASSLGNVGPYEQYFGPGTRLTVT.

J is TRBJ1-2 and V is TRBV12-3 or TRBV12-4; D uncertain. The CDR3 sequence is 14 residues long. Trimming took 3 bases from V and 3 from J, leaving 11 bases between them. The CDR3 protein is CASSFINEDYGYTF. In nucleotides, the CDR3 is TGTGCCAGCAGTTTTATTAATGAGGACTATGGCTACACCTTC.

The chain employs TRBV5-1 and TRBJ2-2; 8 positions match TRBD1. The ends lost 4 bases at V and 4 bases at J; junction bases unmatched: 6. The CDR3 runs to 15 residues. CDR1 and CDR2 (germline): SGHRS, YFSETQ. DNA for the CDR3: TGCGCCAGCAGCCCCGGACAGGGAACCACCGGGGAGCTGTTTTTT. This sequence encodes CASSPGQGTTGELFF.

In this sample, this clonotype turned up a few times. The rearrangement joins TRBV11-2 to TRBJ2-7; 14 bases are a match to TRBD2. From germline, CDR1 is SGHAT and CDR2 FQNNGV. Trimming at V came to 5 bases and at J to 4 bases, leaving 4 bases not matched to a gene. There are 15 residues in the CDR3. The CDR3 spells CASSLRTSGGYEQYF. The DNA of the CDR3 is TGTGCCAGCAGCCTCAGGACTAGCGGGGGGTACGAGCAGTACTTC.

This clonotype was seen more than once but under ten times. The V call is TRBV6-5, the J call TRBJ2-6; 9 bases are a match to TRBD1. Trimming removed 4 bases from V and 3 bases from J; junction bases left unmatched: 10. The germline gives CDR1 MNHEY, CDR2 SVGAGI. CDR3 length: 18 amino acids. CDR3 DNA sequence: TGTGCCAGCAGTTTCTGGGACAGGGCCTCCGGTGGGGCCAACGTCCTGACTTTC. Encoded protein: CASSFWDRASGGANVLTF.

This CDR3 reads CASSVAGGMRETQYF. CDR3 nucleotides: TGTGCCAGCAGCGTAGCAGGGGGCATGAGAGAGACCCAGTACTTC. The chain employs TRBV9 and TRBJ2-5; 8 bases fit TRBD1. The CDR3 consists of 15 residues. Trimming at V came to 0 bases and at J to 4 bases, leaving 5 bases not matched to a gene. Germline assignment: CDR1 SGDLS and CDR2 YYNGEE.

For this clonotype: A junction end diverges from the germline sequence, so it may reflect a read error. V gene TRBV7-8 combines with J gene TRBJ1-1, with D uncertain. Germline V gene lookup returns CDR1 SGHVS and CDR2 FQNEAQ. The CDR3 is 14 residues long. Written as DNA, the CDR3 is TGTGCCAGCAGCTTAGTGGGCGGTGGCACTAAAGCTTTCTTT. Encoded protein: CASSLVGGGTKAFF. The full variable domain, rest sourced from reference TRBV7-8 and TRBJ1-1, is GAGVSQSPRYKVAKRGQDVALRCDPISGHVSLFWYQQALGQGPEFLTYFQNEAQLDKSGLPSDRFFAERPEGSVSTLKIQRTQQEDSAVYLCASSLVGGGTKAFFGQGTRLTVV.

The genes are TRBV20-1 and TRBJ2-7, with 7 bases identical to TRBD2. The ends lost 4 bases at V and 4 bases at J; junction bases unmatched: 7. Germline CDR1 and CDR2: DFQATT and SNEGSKA (reference sequence). This CDR3 contains 13 residues. As DNA, the CDR3 is TGCAGTGCTAATCTTGCGGGAGAGTACGAGCAGTACTTC. It yields the protein CSANLAGEYEQYF.

The V and J genes are TRBV6-2 or TRBV6-3 and TRBJ1-5; no firm D call. CDR3 size: 13 residues. Germline V lookup: CDR1 MNHEY, CDR2 SVGEGT. With 6 bases removed from V and 3 bases from J, the gap between germline ends came to 9 bases. The CDR3 is CASRTLINQPQHF. The CDR3 region has the DNA TGTGCCAGCAGGACCTTGATCAATCAGCCCCAGCATTTT.

This clonotype was seen a few times. The rearrangement uses TRBV7-9 and TRBJ2-5; no firm D call. The CDR3 consists of 13 residues. Germline V gene sequence: CDR1 SEHNR, CDR2 FQNEAQ (reference sequence). Trimming stripped 1 base from V and 7 bases from J, with 10 bases between. The CDR3 loop reads CASSLGTRGTQYF. The CDR3 nucleotides read TGTGCCAGCAGCTTAGGGACCCGCGGGACCCAGTACTTC. The full variable domain, completed using reference TRBV7-9 and TRBJ2-5, is DTGVSQNPRHKITKRGQNVTFRCDPISEHNRLYWYRQTLGQGPEFLTYFQNEAQLEKSRLLSDRFSAERPKGSFSTLEIQRTEQGDSAMYLCASSLGTRGTQYFGPGTRLLVL.

This clonotype turned up a few times. The chain recombines TRBV10-1 with TRBJ2-6, with TRBD1 matching 7 bases. Germline V gene sequence: CDR1 WNHNN, CDR2 SYGVQD (reference sequence). CDR3 size: 18 residues. V dropped 9 bases and J dropped 0; count of bases not matched to a gene: 14. CDR3 protein: CASLYNRGNLSGANVLTF. The CDR3 bases are TGCGCCAGTCTCTATAACAGGGGAAATCTCTCTGGGGCCAACGTCCTGACTTTC.

This clonotype was observed a few times. The rearrangement joins TRBV7-9 to TRBJ2-7; 8 bases align to TRBD1. The CDR3 sequence is 16 residues long. The V gene end was trimmed by 0 bases and the J gene end by 2 bases; junction bases not matched to a gene: 6. The germline V gene encodes CDR1 SEHNR and CDR2 FQNEAQ (reference sequence). CDR3 bases: TGTGCCAGCAGCTTAGCTTCCAGGGGGCCCCCCTACGAGCAGTACTTC. Translated, it gives CASSLASRGPPYEQYF.

In its sample, this clonotype was seen many times. The rearrangement links TRBV10-3 to TRBJ1-1; D is ambiguous. The CDR3 runs to 18 residues. Germline V gives CDR1 ENHRY, CDR2 SYGVKD. V lost 1 base, J lost 5 bases, and 23 bases lay in between. The CDR3 bases are TGTGCCATCAGTGAGTTTCCGGGTTTGGAGGGCCAGAGGACTGAAGCTTTCTTT. Translating it yields CAISEFPGLEGQRTEAFF.

This rearrangement joins TRBV19 to TRBJ1-5, with 7 bases that match TRBD1. Germline V gene sequence: CDR1 LNHDA, CDR2 SQIVND (reference sequence). The CDR3 length is 16 residues. Trimming at V came to 7 bases and at J to 0 bases, leaving 9 bases not matched to a gene. CDR3 loop: CASTRQGQHSNQPQHF. CDR3 sequence (DNA): TGTGCCAGTACCAGACAGGGTCAACATAGCAATCAGCCCCAGCATTTT.

This clonotype was detected only a few times. The CDR3: CASSLRGSGREDTQYF. CDR3 DNA: TGTGCCAGCAGCCTGAGGGGTAGCGGGAGAGAAGATACGCAGTATTTT. The chain is built from TRBV11-2 and TRBJ2-3; 9 nucleotides line up with TRBD2. This CDR3 region has 16 residues. Trimming at V came to 5 bases and at J to 5 bases, leaving 11 bases not matched to a gene. The germline CDR1 and CDR2 sequences are SGHAT and FQNNGV.

This clonotype was seen a few times. The genes are TRBV19 and TRBJ1-4; D call uncertain. Trimming took 5 bases from V and 0 from J, leaving 7 bases between them. The CDR3 runs to 14 residues. CDR1 is LNHDA, CDR2 SQIVND, per germline (reference sequence). The CDR3: CASSRPTTNEKLFF. In DNA, the CDR3 is TGTGCCAGTAGTCGCCCCACAACTAATGAAAAACTGTTTTTT.

This clonotype was observed a few times. This rearrangement joins TRBV12-3 or TRBV12-4 to TRBJ2-7; D is possibly TRBD2 (5 bases). The CDR3 is 11 amino acids. V lost 6 bases, J lost 5 bases, and 8 bases lay in between. CDR3 nucleotides: TGTGCCAGCAGCTCCGGGGACGAGCAGTACTTC. Its translation is CASSSGDEQYF.

This clonotype was seen repeatedly, ten times or more. The V gene is TRBV11-2, the J gene TRBJ2-7; 12 bases map to TRBD2. V lost 8 bases, J lost 5 bases, and 13 bases stayed unmatched. This CDR3 spans 16 amino acids. Germline values: CDR1 SGHAT, CDR2 FQNNGV. The CDR3 coding sequence is TGTGCCAGCCGGCGGCTAGCGGGAGGGATTTTCCACGAGCAGTACTTC. Translating gives CASRRLAGGIFHEQYF. The full variable domain, with the rest looked up from reference TRBV11-2 and TRBJ2-7, is EAGVAQSPRYKIIEKRQSVAFWCNPISGHATLYWYQQILGQGPKLLIQFQNNGVVDDSQLPKDRFSAERLKGVDSTLKIQPAKLEDSAVYLCASRRLAGGIFHEQYFGPGTRLTVT.

The chain recombines TRBV7-2 with TRBJ2-7, with a possible D match to TRBD2 (5 bases). The CDR3 is made up of 15 amino acids. V shed 5 bases and J shed 0 bases, with 14 bases lying between them. CDR1 is SGHTA and CDR2 is FQGNSA in the germline V gene. The CDR3 loop reads CASSPSADPSYEQYF. The CDR3 DNA sequence: TGTGCCAGCAGCCCGTCAGCGGACCCCTCCTACGAGCAGTACTTC.

This clonotype came up many times. The rearrangement joins TRBV9 to TRBJ1-1; D is perhaps TRBD1 (5 bases). The CDR3 has 13 amino acids. The germline gives CDR1 SGDLS, CDR2 YYNGEE. Trimming took off 4 bases at V and 7 bases at J, with 14 bases between the two ends. This CDR3 is CASSLQDGGEAFF. Written as DNA, the CDR3 is TGTGCCAGCAGCTTACAGGACGGAGGTGAAGCTTTCTTT.

J is TRBJ2-3 and V is TRBV5-5; TRBD2 matches at 8 bases. CDR3 length: 15 amino acids. Germline V gene lookup returns CDR1 SGHKS and CDR2 YYEKEE (reference sequence). The J segment lost 3 bases and the V segment lost 4 bases, leaving 7 bases of the junction unmatched. CDR3 residues: CASSHLAGSTDTQYF. CDR3 DNA sequence: TGTGCCAGCAGCCACTTAGCGGGATCAACAGATACGCAGTATTTT.

The sample holds many counts of this clonotype. The rearrangement links TRBV29-1 to TRBJ2-3, with 7 nucleotides matching TRBD2. The CDR3 runs 15 residues. Germline V CDR1 and CDR2: SQVTM, ANQGSEA. Trimming cost V 3 bases and J 2 bases; bases outside gene matches: 8. In DNA, the CDR3 is TGCAGCGTTGATGTGCTAGCGGAATTCACAGATACGCAGTATTTT. It encodes CSVDVLAEFTDTQYF.